This entry lists 2 T cell receptor beta chains sequenced from one sample in a study of CD8 T cells in Susac syndrome (dated by TCRdb to between 2018 and 2021). The library was made by the immunoSEQ multiplex PCR assay. RNA was extracted using the RNeasy kit, and about 0.45 to 1 ug of the RNA was reverse transcribed with random hexamers. The public sequencing data were trimmed at Q25 with fastp and processed into clonotypes with MiXCR by TCRdb, which kept only in-frame beta chains. One record per CDR3 amino acid sequence lists the most common genes and DNA. The sample includes more than 55,000 distinct CDR3 sequences, with roughly 95% observed a single time. The top ten constitute 0.09% to 0.13% of the sample. Sequencing was performed on CD4+ T cells from PBMCs. Receptors were obtained from a human donor with multiple sclerosis.

The chain employs TRBV12-3 or TRBV12-4 and TRBJ1-1, with D perhaps TRBD1 (6 bases). The V end was cut by 5 bases, the J end by 5 bases, with 18 bases between. The CDR3 consists of 15 residues. This CDR3 reads CASSPPGHLRTEAFF. CDR3 DNA: TGTGCCAGCAGTCCGCCGGGACACCTGAGGACTGAAGCTTTCTTT.

This chain links TRBV5-1 with TRBJ1-1, with TRBD1 matching 7 bases. Trimming cost V 4 bases and J 3 bases; bases outside gene matches: 6. The germline gives CDR1 SGHRS, CDR2 YFSETQ. This CDR3 region has 14 residues. Written as DNA, the CDR3 is TGCGCCAGCAGCCCGAGGGGGCCGGACACTGAAGCTTTCTTT. Translation gives CASSPRGPDTEAFF.